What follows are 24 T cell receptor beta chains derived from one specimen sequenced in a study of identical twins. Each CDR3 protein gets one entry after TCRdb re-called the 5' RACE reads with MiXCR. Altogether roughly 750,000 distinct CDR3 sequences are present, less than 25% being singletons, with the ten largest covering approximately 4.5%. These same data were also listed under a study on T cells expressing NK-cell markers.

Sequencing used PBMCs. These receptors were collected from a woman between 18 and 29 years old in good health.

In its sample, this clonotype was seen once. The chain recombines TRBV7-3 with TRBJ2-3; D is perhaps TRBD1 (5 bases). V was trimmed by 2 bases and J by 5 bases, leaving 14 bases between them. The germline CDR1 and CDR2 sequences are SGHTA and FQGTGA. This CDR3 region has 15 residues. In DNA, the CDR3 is TGTGCCAGCAGCTTATTTTCCAGGGATGTAGATACGCAGTATTTT. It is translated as CASSLFSRDVDTQYF. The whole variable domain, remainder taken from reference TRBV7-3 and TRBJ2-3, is GAGVSQTPSNKVTEKGKYVELRCDPISGHTALYWYRQSLGQGPEFLIYFQGTGAADDSGLPNDRFFAVRPEGSVSTLKIQRTERGDSAVYLCASSLFSRDVDTQYFGPGTRLTVL.

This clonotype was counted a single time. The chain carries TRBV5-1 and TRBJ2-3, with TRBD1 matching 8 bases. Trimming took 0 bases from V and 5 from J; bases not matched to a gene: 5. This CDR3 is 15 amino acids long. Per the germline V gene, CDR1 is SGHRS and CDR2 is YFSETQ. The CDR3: CASSLVGQARDTQYF. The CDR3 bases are TGCGCCAGCAGCTTGGTGGGACAGGCTCGAGATACGCAGTATTTT.

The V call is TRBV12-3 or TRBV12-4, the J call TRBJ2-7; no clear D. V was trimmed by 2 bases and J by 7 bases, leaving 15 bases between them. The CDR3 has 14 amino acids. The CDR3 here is CASSLQATLGEQYF. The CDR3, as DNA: TGTGCCAGCAGTTTACAGGCCACCCTAGGGGAGCAGTACTTC.

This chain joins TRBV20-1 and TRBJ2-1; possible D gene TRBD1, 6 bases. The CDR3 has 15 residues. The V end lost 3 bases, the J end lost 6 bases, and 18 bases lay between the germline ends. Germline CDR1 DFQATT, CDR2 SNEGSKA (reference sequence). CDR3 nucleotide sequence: TGCAGTGCTAGGAGCCGGACAGATAGTTCCAATGAGCAGTTCTTC. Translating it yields CSARSRTDSSNEQFF.

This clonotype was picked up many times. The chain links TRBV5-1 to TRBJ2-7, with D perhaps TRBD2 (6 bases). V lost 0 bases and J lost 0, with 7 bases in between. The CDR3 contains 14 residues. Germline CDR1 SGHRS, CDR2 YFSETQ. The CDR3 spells CASSLGEASYEQYF. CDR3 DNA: TGCGCCAGCAGCTTGGGGGAGGCCTCCTACGAGCAGTACTTC. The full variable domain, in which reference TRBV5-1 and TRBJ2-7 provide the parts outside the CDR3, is KAGVTQTPRYLIKTRGQQVTLSCSPISGHRSVSWYQQTPGQGLQFLFEYFSETQRNKGNFPGRFSGRQFSNSRSEMNVSTLELGDSALYLCASSLGEASYEQYFGPGTRLTVT.

Here the CDR3 reads CSARESVNEQFF. The CDR3, as DNA: TGCAGTGCTAGAGAAAGTGTCAATGAGCAGTTCTTC. The genes are TRBV20-1 and TRBJ2-1; D is ambiguous. The germline V gene has CDR1 DFQATT and CDR2 SNEGSKA (reference sequence). V was clipped by 0 bases and J by 6 bases, with 6 bases between them. The CDR3 length is 12 residues.

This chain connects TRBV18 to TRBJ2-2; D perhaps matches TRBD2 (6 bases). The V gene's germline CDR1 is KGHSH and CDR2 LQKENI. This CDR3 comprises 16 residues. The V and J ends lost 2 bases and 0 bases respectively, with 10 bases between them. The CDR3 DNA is TGTGCCAGCTCACCAAGACTAGAGTCGAACACCGGGGAGCTGTTTTTT. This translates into CASSPRLESNTGELFF.

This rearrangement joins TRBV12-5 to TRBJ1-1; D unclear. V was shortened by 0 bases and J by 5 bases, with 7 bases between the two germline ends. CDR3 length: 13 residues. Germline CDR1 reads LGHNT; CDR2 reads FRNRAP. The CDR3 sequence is CASGLVGGTEAFF. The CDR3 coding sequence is TGTGCTAGTGGTTTGGTCGGAGGGACTGAAGCTTTCTTT. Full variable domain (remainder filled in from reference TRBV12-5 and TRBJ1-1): DARVTQTPRHKVTEMGQEVTMRCQPILGHNTVFWYRQTMMQGLELLAYFRNRAPLDDSGMPKDRFSAEMPDATLATLKIQPSEPRDSAVYFCASGLVGGTEAFFGQGTRLTVV.

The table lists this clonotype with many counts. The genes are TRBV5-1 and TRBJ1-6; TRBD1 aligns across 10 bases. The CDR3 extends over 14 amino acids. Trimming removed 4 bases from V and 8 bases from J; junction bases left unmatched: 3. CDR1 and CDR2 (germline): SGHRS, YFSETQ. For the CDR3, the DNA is TGCGCCAGCAGCAAGGGACAGGGGTATTCACCCCTCCACTTT. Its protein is CASSKGQGYSPLHF.

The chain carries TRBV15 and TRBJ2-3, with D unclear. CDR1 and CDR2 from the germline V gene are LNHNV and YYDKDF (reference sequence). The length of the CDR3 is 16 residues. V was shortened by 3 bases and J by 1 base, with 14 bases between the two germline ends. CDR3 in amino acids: CATSRGQVLGTDTQYF. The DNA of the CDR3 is TGTGCCACCAGCAGGGGTCAGGTGCTGGGCACAGATACGCAGTATTTT.

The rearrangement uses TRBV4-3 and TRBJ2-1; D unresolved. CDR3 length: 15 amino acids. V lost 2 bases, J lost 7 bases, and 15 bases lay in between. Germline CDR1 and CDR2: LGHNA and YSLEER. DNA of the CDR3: TGCGCCAGCAGCCAACGTTACGGACGCTGGAATGAGCAGTTCTTC. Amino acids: CASSQRYGRWNEQFF.

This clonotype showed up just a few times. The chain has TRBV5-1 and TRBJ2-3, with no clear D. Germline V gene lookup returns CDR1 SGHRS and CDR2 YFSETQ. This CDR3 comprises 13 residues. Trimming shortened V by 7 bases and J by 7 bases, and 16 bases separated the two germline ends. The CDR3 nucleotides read TGCGCCAGCGGCCCGACCCCGAGGTATACGCAGTATTTT. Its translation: CASGPTPRYTQYF. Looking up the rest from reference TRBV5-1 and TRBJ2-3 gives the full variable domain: KAGVTQTPRYLIKTRGQQVTLSCSPISGHRSVSWYQQTPGQGLQFLFEYFSETQRNKGNFPGRFSGRQFSNSRSEMNVSTLELGDSALYLCASGPTPRYTQYFGPGTRLTVL.

CDR3 amino acids: CASSVGRAYEQYF. The CDR3 DNA reads TGTGCCAGCAGCGTGGGGAGGGCGTACGAGCAGTACTTC. The chain joins TRBV5-4 to TRBJ2-7, with 7 bases lining up with TRBD2. V trimming: 4 bases; J trimming: 4 bases; junction bases outside the gene matches: 5. The germline gives CDR1 SGHNT, CDR2 YYREEE (reference sequence). This CDR3 has 13 amino acids.

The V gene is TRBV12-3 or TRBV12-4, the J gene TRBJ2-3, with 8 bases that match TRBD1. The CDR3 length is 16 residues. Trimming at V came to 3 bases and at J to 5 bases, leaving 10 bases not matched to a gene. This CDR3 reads CASSFPPQGAGDTQYF. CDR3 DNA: TGTGCCAGCAGTTTCCCCCCCCAGGGGGCGGGAGATACGCAGTATTTT.

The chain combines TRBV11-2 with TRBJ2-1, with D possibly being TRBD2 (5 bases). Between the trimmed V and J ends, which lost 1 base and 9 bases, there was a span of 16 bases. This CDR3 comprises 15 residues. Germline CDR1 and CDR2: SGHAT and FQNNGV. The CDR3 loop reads CASSLGYLASSEQFF. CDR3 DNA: TGTGCCAGCAGCTTAGGATACCTAGCTAGTAGTGAGCAGTTCTTC. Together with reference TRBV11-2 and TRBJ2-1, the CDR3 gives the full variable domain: EAGVAQSPRYKIIEKRQSVAFWCNPISGHATLYWYQQILGQGPKLLIQFQNNGVVDDSQLPKDRFSAERLKGVDSTLKIQPAKLEDSAVYLCASSLGYLASSEQFFGPGTRLTVL.

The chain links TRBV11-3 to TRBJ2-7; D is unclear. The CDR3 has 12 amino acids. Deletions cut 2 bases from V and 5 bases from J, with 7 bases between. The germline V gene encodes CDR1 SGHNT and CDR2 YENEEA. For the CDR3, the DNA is TGTGCCAGCAGCTTATTGCCTAACGAGCAGTACTTC. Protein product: CASSLLPNEQYF.

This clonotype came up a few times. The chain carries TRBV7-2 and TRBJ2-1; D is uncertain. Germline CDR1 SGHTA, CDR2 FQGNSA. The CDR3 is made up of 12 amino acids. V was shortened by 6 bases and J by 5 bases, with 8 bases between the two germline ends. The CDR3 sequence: CASSSMNNEQFF. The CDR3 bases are TGTGCCAGCAGTTCTATGAACAATGAGCAGTTCTTC.

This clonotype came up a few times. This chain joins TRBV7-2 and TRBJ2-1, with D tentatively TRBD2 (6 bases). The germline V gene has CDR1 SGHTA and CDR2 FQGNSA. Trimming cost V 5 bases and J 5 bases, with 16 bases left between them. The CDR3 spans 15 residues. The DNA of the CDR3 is TGTGCCAGCAGCCGTCGGGAGTCCGGACACAATGAGCAGTTCTTC. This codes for CASSRRESGHNEQFF.

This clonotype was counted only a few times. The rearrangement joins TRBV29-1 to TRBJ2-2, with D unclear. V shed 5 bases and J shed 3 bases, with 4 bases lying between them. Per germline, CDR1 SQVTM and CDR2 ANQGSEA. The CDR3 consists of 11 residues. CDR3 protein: CSVRYTGELFF. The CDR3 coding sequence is TGCAGCGTTCGTTACACCGGGGAGCTGTTTTTT.

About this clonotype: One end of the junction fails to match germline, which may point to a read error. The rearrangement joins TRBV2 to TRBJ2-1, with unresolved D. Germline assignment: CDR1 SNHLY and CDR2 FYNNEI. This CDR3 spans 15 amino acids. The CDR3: CASSDDLSVGNEQFF. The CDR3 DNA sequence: TGTGCTAGCAGTGATGACCTAAGCGTCGGGAATGAGCAGTTCTTC. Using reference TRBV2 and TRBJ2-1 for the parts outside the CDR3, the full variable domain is EPEVTQTPSHQVTQMGQEVILRCVPISNHLYFYWYRQILGQKVEFLVSFYNNEISEKSEIFDDQFSVERPDGSNFTLKIRSTKLEDSAMYFCASSDDLSVGNEQFFGPGTRLTVL.

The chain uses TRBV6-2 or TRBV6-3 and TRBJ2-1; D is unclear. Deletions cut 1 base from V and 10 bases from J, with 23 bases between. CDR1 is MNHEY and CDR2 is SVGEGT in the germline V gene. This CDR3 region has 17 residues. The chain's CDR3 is CASSYYRLPKNQEEQFF. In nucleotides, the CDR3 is TGTGCCAGCAGTTACTATCGGCTACCGAAAAACCAGGAGGAGCAGTTCTTC.

The CDR3 spells CATSPWAGASTDTQYF. The CDR3 nucleotides read TGTGCCACCAGCCCTTGGGCGGGGGCCAGCACAGATACGCAGTATTTT. V gene TRBV15 combines with J gene TRBJ2-3; D possibly corresponds to TRBD2 (7 bases). CDR1 and CDR2 from the germline V gene are LNHNV and YYDKDF (reference sequence). Between the trimmed V and J ends, which lost 5 bases and 0 bases, there was a span of 15 bases. This CDR3 has 16 residues.

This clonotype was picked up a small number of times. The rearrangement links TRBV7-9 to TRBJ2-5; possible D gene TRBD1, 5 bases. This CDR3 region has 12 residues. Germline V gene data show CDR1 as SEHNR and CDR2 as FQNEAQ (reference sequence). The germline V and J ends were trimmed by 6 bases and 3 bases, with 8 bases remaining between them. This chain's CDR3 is CASSSTEETQYF. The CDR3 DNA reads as TGTGCCAGCAGTTCGACAGAAGAGACCCAGTACTTC.

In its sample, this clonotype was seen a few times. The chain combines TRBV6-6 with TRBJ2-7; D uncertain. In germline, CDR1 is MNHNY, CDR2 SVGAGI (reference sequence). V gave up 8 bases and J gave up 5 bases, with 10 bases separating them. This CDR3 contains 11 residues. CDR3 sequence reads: CASALYDEQYF. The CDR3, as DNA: TGTGCCAGCGCCCTTTATGACGAGCAGTACTTC.